These T cell receptor beta chains were read from a single sample in a study of blood T cell repertoires in COVID-19. Sequencing was performed with immunoSEQ multiplex PCR; in TCRdb, only in-frame clones are kept and a portion is missing. This sample yields about 300,000 clones, of which just over 85% are seen a single time; about 4.6% belongs to the top ten. Sequenced input: PBMCs or T cells enriched from blood (not recorded which). The receptors derive from a man aged 30-40 years who had recovered from COVID-19. Each CDR3 is given with its conserved first and last residue. The D gene is left open where the match is weak. Some rows mark clone size as missing; the rest say once, few, many or name a class of expanded clone.

DNA,CDR3,size,D,V,J
TGTGCCAGCAGCGGCCTCCTAGCGGGAAGGATCGGGGAGCTGTTTTTT,CASSGLLAGRIGELFF,.,TRBD2,TRBV9,TRBJ2-2
TGTGCCAGCAGCTTAGGGACAGGGAATAATCAGCCCCAGCATTTT,CASSLGTGNNQPQHF,.,TRBD1,TRBV11-2,TRBJ1-5
TGCGCCAGCAGCCCCCCGGGTCACGGTCAATGGTCCTACGAGCAGTACTTC,CASSPPGHGQWSYEQYF,.,.,TRBV5-1,TRBJ2-7
TGTGCTAGCAGCTTCAGGGCGGGGGGCACCGGGGAGCTGTTTTTT,CASSFRAGGTGELFF,.,TRBD2,TRBV7-7,TRBJ2-2
TGTGCCAGCAGACCACAGGGGGGAGGGGATCAGCCCCAGCATTTT,CASRPQGGGDQPQHF,.,TRBD1,TRBV2,TRBJ1-5
TGTGCCAGCAGTTCCTCCTCCTACGAGCAGTACTTC,CASSSSSYEQYF,.,.,TRBV27,TRBJ2-7
TGTGCCAGCAGCTTAAGCGTCGGCAGGGGGGATTCACCCCTCCACTTT,CASSLSVGRGDSPLHF,once,TRBD1,TRBV7-2,TRBJ1-6
TGCGCCAGCAGCTTGGTAGAGGGAGTGAACAATGAGCAGTTCTTC,CASSLVEGVNNEQFF,few,.,TRBV5-1,TRBJ2-1
TGTGCCATCAGTGGGGACAGGGAGCAGTTCTTC,CAISGDREQFF,.,TRBD1,TRBV10-3,TRBJ2-1
TGTGCCAGCTCCCCCTCGAGCGGCCCCTACAATGAGCAGTTCTTC,CASSPSSGPYNEQFF,.,.,TRBV18,TRBJ2-1
TGCGCCAGCAGCCTGATCGATATGGGGACATCGGCAAATGAGCAGTTCTTC,CASSLIDMGTSANEQFF,.,.,TRBV5-1,TRBJ2-1
TGCAGCGCAGTGGGACAGGGGTACTACGAGCAGTACTTC,CSAVGQGYYEQYF,.,TRBD1,TRBV29-1,TRBJ2-7
TGTGCCAGCAGTTTTGTCTCGGTTTTCGACACCGGGGAGCTGTTTTTT,CASSFVSVFDTGELFF,once,.,TRBV28,TRBJ2-2
TGCGCCAGCAGCTTGCGCGGTGGCAATCAGCCCCAGCATTTT,CASSLRGGNQPQHF,.,.,TRBV5-1,TRBJ1-5
TGTGCCTGGAGCGACAGGGGGCGCGGTACGCAGTATTTT,CAWSDRGRGTQYF,.,TRBD1,TRBV30,TRBJ2-3
TGTGCCAGTAGTCATAATCCGGACAGGGGGTATCAGCCCCAGCATTTT,CASSHNPDRGYQPQHF,few,TRBD1,TRBV19,TRBJ1-5
TGTGCCAGCAGTTTACTAAATGAGCAGTTCTTC,CASSLLNEQFF,.,.,TRBV27,TRBJ2-1
TGTGCCAGCAGCCGCCGGACTCCGACTAGCACAGATACGCAGTATTTT,CASSRRTPTSTDTQYF,.,.,TRBV14,TRBJ2-3
TGTGCCAGCAGCCCCCGGGTAAATCAGCCCCAGCATTTT,CASSPRVNQPQHF,.,.,TRBV27,TRBJ1-5
TGTGCCAGCAGGGGGAGTAGCGGGTATGGCTACACCTTC,CASRGSSGYGYTF,.,.,TRBV5-4,TRBJ1-2
TGTGCCAGCACCCCCAGACAGGGGAGGAATGGAGAAAAACTGTTTTTT,CASTPRQGRNGEKLFF,.,TRBD1,TRBV7-8,TRBJ1-4
TGTGCCAGCTCACCGACCGGACTAGCGGTGGCAGATACGCAGTATTTT,CASSPTGLAVADTQYF,.,TRBD2,TRBV18,TRBJ2-3
TGTGCCAGCACTCGGACGGGGGAGGCTACTGAAGCTTTCTTT,CASTRTGEATEAFF,few,.,TRBV7-2,TRBJ1-1
TGTGCCAGCAGCTTAAGTACAGGGGCGACCACCTATGGCTACACCTTC,CASSLSTGATTYGYTF,.,TRBD1,TRBV7-9,TRBJ1-2
TGTGCCAGTAGGTCGGGGGTTGATGGAAACACCATATATTTT,CASRSGVDGNTIYF,once,.,TRBV19,TRBJ1-3
TGTGCCAGCAGCGGAGGTGGGGGACAGGGAGCCTACGAGCAGTACTTC,CASSGGGGQGAYEQYF,few,TRBD1,TRBV9,TRBJ2-7
TGTGCCAGCAGCGAGGCGGGAGGGTTTCGAGAGACCCAGTACTTC,CASSEAGGFRETQYF,.,TRBD2,TRBV4-2,TRBJ2-5
TGTGCCAGCAGCCCTTACGCAGGGTGGAACACTGAAGCTTTCTTT,CASSPYAGWNTEAFF,.,.,TRBV11-3,TRBJ1-1
TGTGCCAGCAGCCAGCCGACAGACAGGTTCCGAGGGAATGAGCAGTTCTTC,CASSQPTDRFRGNEQFF,.,.,TRBV3-1/TRBV3-2,TRBJ2-1
TGCGCCAGCCTGGGGTGGACAGGGCCGGAAGGCTACACCTTC,CASLGWTGPEGYTF,.,TRBD1,TRBV10-2,TRBJ1-2
TGCGCCAGCAGCTTGATCTGGGGGCGACAAGAGACCCAGTACTTC,CASSLIWGRQETQYF,.,.,TRBV5-1,TRBJ2-5
TGTGCCAGCAGTTACTCTCCGGGGGGCACTCAGCCCCAGCATTTT,CASSYSPGGTQPQHF,.,.,TRBV6-5,TRBJ1-5
TGTGCCAGCAGGGCACTAGGGACCTACAATGAGCAGTTCTTC,CASRALGTYNEQFF,.,.,TRBV2,TRBJ2-1
TGTGCCAGCAACGACGGAGGGAGAACTGAAGCTTTCTTT,CASNDGGRTEAFF,.,.,TRBV7-2,TRBJ1-1
TGTGCCAGCAGCTTATTGTCGCGTTCCACAGATACGCAGTATTTT,CASSLLSRSTDTQYF,.,.,TRBV11-2,TRBJ2-3
TGCGCCAGCAGCCTCCGACTAGCGGGGGGTCTCTCAGATACGCAGTATTTT,CASSLRLAGGLSDTQYF,.,TRBD2,TRBV4-1,TRBJ2-3
TGCGCCAGCAGCCAGAGGGAGCTAGCGGGGGTAAACGAGCAGTACTTC,CASSQRELAGVNEQYF,many,TRBD2,TRBV4-1,TRBJ2-7
TGTGCCAGCAGCTCCCCCCCGAGCACCGGGGAGCTGTTTTTT,CASSSPPSTGELFF,.,.,TRBV7-2,TRBJ2-2
TGCGCCAGCAGCTTCTTGGCGGGGGGAAACACCGGGGAGCTGTTTTTT,CASSFLAGGNTGELFF,.,TRBD2,TRBV5-1,TRBJ2-2
TGTGCCAGCAGGTACGGACAGTACAATCAGCCCCAGCATTTT,CASRYGQYNQPQHF,.,.,TRBV6-5,TRBJ1-5
TGCAGCGTTGAAGTAAATCAGGGGCAGGGGGCCCAGCATTTT,CSVEVNQGQGAQHF,once,TRBD1,TRBV29-1,TRBJ1-5
TGTGCCAGCAGTTACTCGGGGGGGCAGGAGACCCAGTACTTC,CASSYSGGQETQYF,.,.,TRBV6-5,TRBJ2-5
TGTGCCAGCAGCCGACAGCCCTACGAGCAGTACTTC,CASSRQPYEQYF,.,.,TRBV7-9,TRBJ2-7
TGTGCCAGCGGACTGGGGGGGGCCAGCACAGATACGCAGTATTTT,CASGLGGASTDTQYF,.,.,TRBV28,TRBJ2-3
TGTGCCAGCAGCTTATCCACCGGGACAGGGGGAAACACCATATATTTT,CASSLSTGTGGNTIYF,.,TRBD1,TRBV7-2,TRBJ1-3
TGCAGTGCTAGTAAAGGGGAAGGCGGCTACACCTTC,CSASKGEGGYTF,.,.,TRBV20-1,TRBJ1-2
TGTGCCAGCAGCTTAGCAGGGACAGCTAATCAGCCCCAGCATTTT,CASSLAGTANQPQHF,.,TRBD1,TRBV7-9,TRBJ1-5
TGCGCCAGCAGCTTGGGGTCCGGGGTTACTGAAGCTTTCTTT,CASSLGSGVTEAFF,.,.,TRBV5-1,TRBJ1-1
TGTGCTAGCAGCTTAAGCAATGCCGCCAATGAGCAGTTCTTC,CASSLSNAANEQFF,.,.,TRBV7-7,TRBJ2-1
TGTGCCAGCAGCTTAACACGAGGGAGGGCCCTCGCGAACACCGGGGAGCTGTTTTTT,CASSLTRGRALANTGELFF,.,TRBD2,TRBV7-2,TRBJ2-2